The 3 T cell receptor beta chains in this list originate from one sample, sequenced in a study of shared clonotypes between healthy human individuals. Profiling relied on immunoSEQ multiplex PCR, and the TCRdb table lists in-frame clones only, not all of them. The sample lists 400,000 to 600,000 clones, roughly 79% occurring once. Sequencing used PBMCs. These receptors all come from a woman aged 40 to 50 in good health. Some clones in this sample may be carry-over from other donors' samples.

CDR3 DNA sequence: TGTGCCAGCAGCTTAAATCCCGACAGCTACGAGCAGTACTTC. Protein product: CASSLNPDSYEQYF. The chain couples TRBV11-2 to TRBJ2-7; TRBD1 is a possible D gene (5 bases). Trimming left V 2 bases short and J 3 bases short, with 11 bases between. The V gene's germline CDR1 is SGHAT and CDR2 FQNNGV. The CDR3 consists of 14 residues.

The V gene is TRBV18, the J gene TRBJ2-7, with D perhaps assigned TRBD1 or TRBD2 (6 bases each). The germline V gene has CDR1 KGHSH and CDR2 LQKENI. The CDR3 has 14 residues. Deletions cut 0 bases from V and 1 base from J, with 7 bases between. CDR3 in DNA: TGTGCCAGCTCACCACCAGGGGGGTCCTACGAGCAGTACTTC. Encoded protein: CASSPPGGSYEQYF.

The CDR3 protein is CASRGDSYEQYF. The CDR3 nucleotides are TGTGCCAGCAGAGGGGATTCCTACGAGCAGTACTTC. The chain couples TRBV7-9 to TRBJ2-7; D is possibly TRBD1 (5 bases). V was pared by 6 bases and J by 1 base, with 7 bases between. Germline values: CDR1 SEHNR, CDR2 FQNEAQ (reference sequence). The CDR3 has 12 residues.